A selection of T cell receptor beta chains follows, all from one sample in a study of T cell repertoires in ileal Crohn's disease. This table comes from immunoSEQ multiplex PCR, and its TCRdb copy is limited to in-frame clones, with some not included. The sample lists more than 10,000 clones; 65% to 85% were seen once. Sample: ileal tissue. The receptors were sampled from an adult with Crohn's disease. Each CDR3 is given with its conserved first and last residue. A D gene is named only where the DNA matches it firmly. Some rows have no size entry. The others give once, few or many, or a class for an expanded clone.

cdr3_nt: TGCGCCAGCAGCCGATTAGGACAGACCCCTGTGATTTACGAGCAGTACTTC
cdr3_aa: CASSRLGQTPVIYEQYF
clone_size: NA
j_call: TRBJ2-7
v_call: TRBV4-1
d_call: NA

cdr3_nt: TGTGCCAGCAGCGCAGATGCAACTAATGAAAAACTGTTTTTT
cdr3_aa: CASSADATNEKLFF
clone_size: NA
j_call: TRBJ1-4
v_call: TRBV9
d_call: NA

cdr3_nt: TGTGCCAGCAGCTTAGATCGACAGTACCAAGAGACCCAGTACTTC
cdr3_aa: CASSLDRQYQETQYF
clone_size: NA
j_call: TRBJ2-5
v_call: TRBV11-2
d_call: NA

cdr3_nt: TGTGCCAGCAGTTTAACGGGCGGGATATGGAACACTGAAGCTTTCTTT
cdr3_aa: CASSLTGGIWNTEAFF
clone_size: NA
j_call: TRBJ1-1
v_call: TRBV27
d_call: NA

cdr3_nt: TGTGCCAGCAGGAGGGGGGGGTACACTGAAGCTTTCTTT
cdr3_aa: CASRRGGYTEAFF
clone_size: NA
j_call: TRBJ1-1
v_call: TRBV25-1
d_call: NA

cdr3_nt: TGTGCCAGCAGCCGCCGGGACAGGGTGAAGAGTAACTATGGCTACACCTTC
cdr3_aa: CASSRRDRVKSNYGYTF
clone_size: NA
j_call: TRBJ1-2
v_call: TRBV5-5
d_call: TRBD1

cdr3_nt: TGCGCCAGCAGCTTGGGTCCGGGACAGACTAATGAAAAACTGTTTTTT
cdr3_aa: CASSLGPGQTNEKLFF
clone_size: NA
j_call: TRBJ1-4
v_call: TRBV5-1
d_call: TRBD1

cdr3_nt: TGTGCCAGCAGCTTAGAACTAGCGGGAGACCACAGGGAGCAGTTCTTC
cdr3_aa: CASSLELAGDHREQFF
clone_size: NA
j_call: TRBJ2-1
v_call: TRBV7-8
d_call: TRBD2

cdr3_nt: TGTGCCAGTAGTGAAATCTTGGGGGGGGGTTACAATGAGCAGTTCTTC
cdr3_aa: CASSEILGGGYNEQFF
clone_size: NA
j_call: TRBJ2-1
v_call: TRBV19
d_call: TRBD2

cdr3_nt: TGTGCCAGCAGCTTAGTTGGGCAGGGTGAGCAGTTCTTC
cdr3_aa: CASSLVGQGEQFF
clone_size: NA
j_call: TRBJ2-1
v_call: TRBV7-8
d_call: NA

cdr3_nt: TGCGCCAGCAGTGAGACGGGAGCGTACAATGAGCAGTTCTTC
cdr3_aa: CASSETGAYNEQFF
clone_size: NA
j_call: TRBJ2-1
v_call: TRBV10-1
d_call: NA

cdr3_nt: TGTGCCAGCTCACCAGACAGAAACAATGAGCAGTTCTTC
cdr3_aa: CASSPDRNNEQFF
clone_size: NA
j_call: TRBJ2-1
v_call: TRBV18
d_call: NA

cdr3_nt: TGTGCCAGCAGCCCATCTGTGGGACTGAAAGAGCCCCAGTACTTC
cdr3_aa: CASSPSVGLKEPQYF
clone_size: few
j_call: TRBJ2-5
v_call: TRBV7-8
d_call: NA

cdr3_nt: TGTGCCAGCAGTAGCTCCACCTATGGCTACACCTTC
cdr3_aa: CASSSSTYGYTF
clone_size: NA
j_call: TRBJ1-2
v_call: TRBV27
d_call: NA

cdr3_nt: TGCGCCAGCAGCTTTAGCAATGAGCAGTTCTTC
cdr3_aa: CASSFSNEQFF
clone_size: NA
j_call: TRBJ2-1
v_call: TRBV5-1
d_call: NA

cdr3_nt: TGTGCCAGCAGTGAGGATGGGGACAGTGAAGCTTTCTTT
cdr3_aa: CASSEDGDSEAFF
clone_size: NA
j_call: TRBJ1-1
v_call: TRBV6-1
d_call: TRBD1

cdr3_nt: TGTGCCAGCAGTGACCCTCCGGGGGGACAGGGTTCCCATGGCTACACCTTC
cdr3_aa: CASSDPPGGQGSHGYTF
clone_size: NA
j_call: TRBJ1-2
v_call: TRBV2
d_call: TRBD1

cdr3_nt: TGTGCCAGCAGCTTAATGTTATCGGATACGCAGTATTTT
cdr3_aa: CASSLMLSDTQYF
clone_size: NA
j_call: TRBJ2-3
v_call: TRBV7-3
d_call: NA

cdr3_nt: TGTGCCAGCAGTTCCCCAAGGGGGGGCTGGGAGACCCAGTACTTC
cdr3_aa: CASSSPRGGWETQYF
clone_size: NA
j_call: TRBJ2-5
v_call: TRBV28
d_call: NA

cdr3_nt: TGTGCCAGCAGCTTGGGCGGGAGCTACGAGCAGTACTTC
cdr3_aa: CASSLGGSYEQYF
clone_size: NA
j_call: TRBJ2-7
v_call: TRBV11-2
d_call: TRBD2

cdr3_nt: TGTGCCAGCAGTAAGACAGTAAACACTGAAGCTTTCTTT
cdr3_aa: CASSKTVNTEAFF
clone_size: few
j_call: TRBJ1-1
v_call: TRBV6-1
d_call: NA

cdr3_nt: TGCAGCGCCGAACAGGGGTTTAATGAGCAGTTCTTC
cdr3_aa: CSAEQGFNEQFF
clone_size: NA
j_call: TRBJ2-1
v_call: TRBV29-1
d_call: TRBD1

cdr3_nt: TGTGCCTGGAGTGAGAGGGAGCCCTACAATGAGCAGTTCTTC
cdr3_aa: CAWSEREPYNEQFF
clone_size: NA
j_call: TRBJ2-1
v_call: TRBV30
d_call: NA

cdr3_nt: TGTGCCAGTAGTATCTTTACAGGGAGGGAGCAGCCCCAGCATTTT
cdr3_aa: CASSIFTGREQPQHF
clone_size: NA
j_call: TRBJ1-5
v_call: TRBV19
d_call: NA

cdr3_nt: TGTGCCAGCAGCTTAACACTAGCGGGAGGGCCTGGGGAGCAGTACTTC
cdr3_aa: CASSLTLAGGPGEQYF
clone_size: NA
j_call: TRBJ2-5
v_call: TRBV7-9
d_call: TRBD2

cdr3_nt: TGCGCCAGCAGCTTGGTTCTGGGGCCTAGCTCTGGGGCCAACGTCCTGACTTTC
cdr3_aa: CASSLVLGPSSGANVLTF
clone_size: few
j_call: TRBJ2-6
v_call: TRBV5-1
d_call: NA

cdr3_nt: TGCGCCAGCAGCTTGGGTCCCACAGGGGCTGGGGCCAACGTCCTGACTTTC
cdr3_aa: CASSLGPTGAGANVLTF
clone_size: NA
j_call: TRBJ2-6
v_call: TRBV5-1
d_call: TRBD1

cdr3_nt: TGCAGCGGTGGGGAGTCCTACGAGCAGTACTTC
cdr3_aa: CSGGESYEQYF
clone_size: NA
j_call: TRBJ2-7
v_call: TRBV29-1
d_call: NA

cdr3_nt: TGTGCCAGCAGTTACTCGAGAGGAGGGTTGTCTGAAGCTTTCTTT
cdr3_aa: CASSYSRGGLSEAFF
clone_size: NA
j_call: TRBJ1-1
v_call: TRBV6-6
d_call: NA

cdr3_nt: TGTGCCTGGGTGACAGGGGCCCAAGAGACCCAGTACTTC
cdr3_aa: CAWVTGAQETQYF
clone_size: NA
j_call: TRBJ2-5
v_call: TRBV30
d_call: TRBD1

cdr3_nt: TGTGCCAGTAGTATGGGTGGGGGGTACTCCTACAATGAGCAGTTCTTC
cdr3_aa: CASSMGGGYSYNEQFF
clone_size: NA
j_call: TRBJ2-1
v_call: TRBV19
d_call: NA

cdr3_nt: TGTGCCAGCAGCGTAGTATCGGGGGGTGAGCAGTTCTTC
cdr3_aa: CASSVVSGGEQFF
clone_size: NA
j_call: TRBJ2-1
v_call: TRBV9
d_call: TRBD2

cdr3_nt: TGCGCCAGCAACCCTGGGGGTACCGGGACAGGGTTTACCCAGTACTTC
cdr3_aa: CASNPGGTGTGFTQYF
clone_size: once
j_call: TRBJ2-5
v_call: TRBV5-1
d_call: TRBD1

cdr3_nt: TGTGCCAGCAGTGAAGCGGTCGGGTTTCCCGGGGAGCTGTTTTTT
cdr3_aa: CASSEAVGFPGELFF
clone_size: NA
j_call: TRBJ2-2
v_call: TRBV6-1
d_call: NA

cdr3_nt: TGTGCCAGCAGCTTTTCAAAACTGGAGCAGTACTTC
cdr3_aa: CASSFSKLEQYF
clone_size: NA
j_call: TRBJ2-7
v_call: TRBV7-8
d_call: NA

cdr3_nt: TGTGCCAGCAGCTTGGTTCCGGGGAACACTGAAGCTTTCTTT
cdr3_aa: CASSLVPGNTEAFF
clone_size: NA
j_call: TRBJ1-1
v_call: TRBV5-5
d_call: NA

cdr3_nt: TGCGCCAGCAGCTTGGGAGGTCCCAACCCGGAGCAGTTCTTC
cdr3_aa: CASSLGGPNPEQFF
clone_size: NA
j_call: TRBJ2-1
v_call: TRBV5-1
d_call: NA

cdr3_nt: TGTGCCTGGAGTGCGGGGACAGAGAATGAAAAACTGTTTTTT
cdr3_aa: CAWSAGTENEKLFF
clone_size: NA
j_call: TRBJ1-4
v_call: TRBV30
d_call: TRBD1

cdr3_nt: TGTGCCAGCAGTTCTGGACAGGGGGGCCGCGAAGAGACCCAGTACTTC
cdr3_aa: CASSSGQGGREETQYF
clone_size: NA
j_call: TRBJ2-5
v_call: TRBV28
d_call: TRBD1

cdr3_nt: TGCGCCAGCAGCCTCGGGACTAGCTCCTACGAGCAGTACTTC
cdr3_aa: CASSLGTSSYEQYF
clone_size: NA
j_call: TRBJ2-7
v_call: TRBV5-1
d_call: TRBD2

cdr3_nt: TGCGCCAGCAGCGACCAGGGGGACACTGAAGCTTTCTTT
cdr3_aa: CASSDQGDTEAFF
clone_size: few
j_call: TRBJ1-1
v_call: TRBV5-1
d_call: TRBD1

cdr3_nt: TGTGCCAGCAGTGAAGACCCGGGAACCTACGAGCAGTACTTC
cdr3_aa: CASSEDPGTYEQYF
clone_size: NA
j_call: TRBJ2-7
v_call: TRBV2
d_call: NA

cdr3_nt: TGTGCCAGCAGCGAGCAGGGGGCGTGGGAGCAGTACTTC
cdr3_aa: CASSEQGAWEQYF
clone_size: NA
j_call: TRBJ2-7
v_call: TRBV5-6
d_call: TRBD1

cdr3_nt: TGTGCCAGCAGCGGGGGGGGCAGCCGGCCTAAACACACCGGGGAGCTGTTTTTT
cdr3_aa: CASSGGGSRPKHTGELFF
clone_size: NA
j_call: TRBJ2-2
v_call: TRBV7-9
d_call: NA

cdr3_nt: TGCAGCGTTGGGTCAGACTATGAAAAACTGTTTTTT
cdr3_aa: CSVGSDYEKLFF
clone_size: NA
j_call: TRBJ1-4
v_call: TRBV29-1
d_call: NA

cdr3_nt: TGTGCCAGCAGTCCCCCCGGGACATCAAGTTACGAGCAGTACTTC
cdr3_aa: CASSPPGTSSYEQYF
clone_size: NA
j_call: TRBJ2-7
v_call: TRBV6-5
d_call: NA

cdr3_nt: TGTGCCAGCAGCTTAGATTCTGGCACAGATACGCAGTATTTT
cdr3_aa: CASSLDSGTDTQYF
clone_size: NA
j_call: TRBJ2-3
v_call: TRBV11-3
d_call: NA

cdr3_nt: TGTGCTAGCAGCTTAGGAGTAGCAGGAGGAGAGACCCAGTACTTC
cdr3_aa: CASSLGVAGGETQYF
clone_size: NA
j_call: TRBJ2-5
v_call: TRBV7-7
d_call: NA

cdr3_nt: TGTGCCAGCAGGGGGGGGTGGACCCAGTACTTC
cdr3_aa: CASRGGWTQYF
clone_size: once
j_call: TRBJ2-5
v_call: TRBV11-2
d_call: TRBD2

cdr3_nt: TGTGCCAGCAGCTTCTCGTATACGCGCGGGGCGGGGGGCAATCAGCCCCAGCATTTT
cdr3_aa: CASSFSYTRGAGGNQPQHF
clone_size: once
j_call: TRBJ1-5
v_call: TRBV7-9
d_call: NA

cdr3_nt: TGCGCCAGTAAGGGGACTAGCGGGAGATTCGAGCAGTACTTC
cdr3_aa: CASKGTSGRFEQYF
clone_size: NA
j_call: TRBJ2-7
v_call: TRBV5-1
d_call: TRBD2

cdr3_nt: TGTGCCAGCAGTGTTCGTTGGGGGCAGGGGACTGAAGCTTTCTTT
cdr3_aa: CASSVRWGQGTEAFF
clone_size: NA
j_call: TRBJ1-1
v_call: TRBV28
d_call: NA

cdr3_nt: TGTGCCAGTAGTATGTACGGGAGGACAATGAACACTGAAGCTTTCTTT
cdr3_aa: CASSMYGRTMNTEAFF
clone_size: NA
j_call: TRBJ1-1
v_call: TRBV19
d_call: NA

cdr3_nt: TGTGCCAGCAGAGAAAGTGGGGCACCAGGCAATCAGCCCCAGCATTTT
cdr3_aa: CASRESGAPGNQPQHF
clone_size: NA
j_call: TRBJ1-5
v_call: TRBV6-6
d_call: NA

cdr3_nt: TGTGCCAGCAGCTTACTAGGCCGATCACAAGAGACCCAGTACTTC
cdr3_aa: CASSLLGRSQETQYF
clone_size: NA
j_call: TRBJ2-5
v_call: TRBV11-2
d_call: NA

cdr3_nt: TGCGCCAGCAGCTTGGCGACTAGCGGGAGCGCAAATGAGCAGTTCTTC
cdr3_aa: CASSLATSGSANEQFF
clone_size: NA
j_call: TRBJ2-1
v_call: TRBV5-1
d_call: TRBD2

cdr3_nt: TGTGCCAGCAGGACGCGGCTACTCTACGAGCAGTACTTC
cdr3_aa: CASRTRLLYEQYF
clone_size: few
j_call: TRBJ2-7
v_call: TRBV7-2
d_call: NA

cdr3_nt: TGTGCCAGCAGCCGGGTCGGCAGGGGGGTAGCCGGGGAGCTGTTTTTT
cdr3_aa: CASSRVGRGVAGELFF
clone_size: NA
j_call: TRBJ2-2
v_call: TRBV5-5
d_call: NA

cdr3_nt: TGTGCCAGTAGTATGCCTCGAGCCCGGAGCTCCTATAATTCACCCCTCCACTTT
cdr3_aa: CASSMPRARSSYNSPLHF
clone_size: NA
j_call: TRBJ1-6
v_call: TRBV19
d_call: NA